This TCR beta chain was profiled in a study of cytomegalovirus exposure and HLA in healthy donors. Overall study: Later, an analysis reported that the roughly 120 validation repertoires had used the same platform as the 500 to 800 first-cohort repertoires.

TCRdb's copy holds only in-frame clones and misses some; the assay was immunoSEQ multiplex PCR. The table has a few hundred thousand clones, over 70% seen once. Germline CDR1 SNHLY, CDR2 FYNNEI. The CDR3 is made up of 15 amino acids. With V trimmed by 6 bases and J by 6 bases, 8 bases remained unmatched. Sequenced input: PBMCs. The genes are TRBV2 and TRBJ2-3; 11 nucleotides agree with TRBD2. This sequence originates from a woman aged 25-40 years in good health and CMV-seropositive. In nucleotides, the CDR3 is TGTGCCAGCAGAAAACTAGCGGGAGTATGGGATACGCAGTATTTT. This encodes CASRKLAGVWDTQYF.